The clone carrying this T cell receptor (beta chain) was seen more than once but under ten times. Antigen: not known. This sample was included in a study of OX40 agonist ivuxolimab in advanced cancers. Study-wide background: Across the patients, intravenous ivuxolimab was delivered every 2 weeks at 0.01 to 10 mg/kg.

Data came from immunoSEQ multiplex PCR; TCRdb stores just in-frame clones and leaves some out. The sample yields more than 60,000 clones, about 81% seen once. Points from the study as a whole: The study did not work out the antigen specificity of the expanded peripheral T cells.

The CDR3 consists of 15 residues. Trimming took off 0 bases at V and 11 bases at J, with 20 bases between the two ends. Germline CDR1 and CDR2: SGHRS and YFSETQ. The chain recombines TRBV5-1 with TRBJ1-1; D possibly corresponds to TRBD1 (6 bases). The TCR comes from an adult with an advanced solid tumor such as melanoma, head and neck, liver or kidney cancer. Sequences were derived from CD4+ or CD8+ T cells sorted from blood, sampled in a trial of the OX40 agonist ivuxolimab. CDR3 in amino acids: CASSLGDRPQRGAFF. The CDR3 DNA sequence: TGCGCCAGCAGCTTGGGAGACAGGCCTCAAAGGGGGGCTTTCTTT.